The 30 T cell receptor beta chains listed next were all sequenced from one sample in a study of PD-L1 blockade in urothelial cancer (dated by TCRdb to about 2017). In light of the paper, this sample's time point label describes: pretreatment peripheral blood. Library construction relied on the immunoSEQ multiplex PCR assay. Not all clones reach the TCRdb copy of this immuneACCESS table, which keeps in-frame sequences only. Checked studies attribute under half of the gap to unresolved V genes and leave the rest unexplained. This sample has approximately 50,000 clones in its table, and roughly four fifths of those were observed once. Jointly, the top ten make up approximately 3% of the sample. This specimen consisted of PBMCs, obtained around atezolizumab (anti-PD-L1) treatment. Receptor source: a man aged 65 to 79 with urothelial cancer.

The chain has TRBV5-4 and TRBJ1-1; maybe TRBD1 (5 bases). The germline V gene has CDR1 SGHNT and CDR2 YYREEE (reference sequence). The CDR3 is 14 residues long. Trimming removed 4 bases from V and 1 base from J, with 11 bases in between. CDR3 sequence: CASSRQLPNTEAFF. The CDR3 DNA follows: TGTGCCAGCAGCCGACAGCTTCCGAACACTGAAGCTTTCTTT.

The chain recombines TRBV18 with TRBJ1-1; D remains unclear. CDR3 size: 13 residues. V lost 3 bases to trimming and J lost 1 base, with 6 bases between them. Germline lookup yields CDR1 KGHSH and CDR2 LQKENI. The CDR3 is CASSPPGNTEAFF. CDR3 sequence (DNA): TGTGCCAGCTCACCCCCGGGGAACACTGAAGCTTTCTTT. The variable domain in full, with the rest retrieved from reference TRBV18 and TRBJ1-1, is NAGVMQNPRHLVRRRGQEARLRCSPMKGHSHVYWYRQLPEEGLKFMVYLQKENIIDESGMPKERFSAEFPKEGPSILRIQQVVRGDSAAYFCASSPPGNTEAFFGQGTRLTVV.

The chain uses TRBV18 and TRBJ1-1; possible D gene TRBD1, 6 bases. The CDR3 is 17 residues long. Looked up from germline, CDR1 is KGHSH and CDR2 is LQKENI. V shed 2 bases and J shed 1 base, with 17 bases lying between them. This chain's CDR3 is CASSPSTGKGTNTEAFF. The CDR3 nucleotides are TGTGCCAGCTCACCATCAACAGGGAAGGGGACGAACACTGAAGCTTTCTTT.

The chain employs TRBV5-4 and TRBJ2-2; D might be TRBD1 (5 bases). Germline CDR1 SGHNT, CDR2 YYREEE (reference sequence). V dropped 5 bases and J dropped 4 bases, with 9 bases sitting between them. CDR3 length equals 13 residues. The CDR3 DNA is TGTGCCAGCAGACCAGGGTTCACCGGGGAGCTGTTTTTT. Its protein is CASRPGFTGELFF.

The CDR3 bases are TGTGCCAGCAGACCACTAGCGGGAGGGCGGAATGAGCAGTTCTTC. As protein: CASRPLAGGRNEQFF. V usage is TRBV14 and J usage is TRBJ2-1; the match to TRBD2 covers 13 bases. The CDR3 spans 15 residues. Germline V CDR1 and CDR2: SGHDN, FVKESK. J gave up 7 bases and V 6 bases, and 6 bases lay outside the gene matches.

This chain uses TRBV27 with TRBJ2-3; TRBD1 aligns across 8 bases. The CDR3 has 20 amino acids. Germline CDR1 MNHEY, CDR2 SMNVEV (reference sequence). With V trimmed by 0 bases and J by 0 bases, 14 bases remained unmatched. CDR3 amino acids: CASSLSAGGYGSYSTDTQYF. In nucleotides, the CDR3 is TGTGCCAGCAGTTTATCGGCAGGGGGCTATGGATCCTACAGCACAGATACGCAGTATTTT.

The J gene is TRBJ2-7, the V gene TRBV7-5; the table's TRBD2 call for D was not verified on the DNA. TRBV7-5 is designated a pseudogene. The CDR3 has 14 amino acids. This CDR3 is CVRSSGIAQYEQYF. The CDR3 nucleotides read TGTGTCAGAAGCTCCGGGATAGCCCAGTACGAGCAGTACTTC.

The chain joins TRBV7-2 to TRBJ1-1; D might be TRBD1 (5 bases). The CDR3 covers 13 residues. V lost 6 bases and J 3 bases, leaving 11 bases between the germline ends. Germline CDR1 and CDR2: SGHTA and FQGNSA. The CDR3 spells CASRLDTYTEAFF. In DNA form, the CDR3 reads TGTGCCAGCAGACTGGACACATACACTGAAGCTTTCTTT.

This chain joins TRBV4-1 and TRBJ2-3; TRBD2 matches at 14 bases. The V segment lost 1 base and the J segment 0 bases; nucleotides outside the gene matches: 6. This CDR3 has 19 amino acids. Per germline, CDR1 MGHRA and CDR2 YSYEKL. The CDR3 region has the DNA TGCGCCAGCAGCCAAGGAGGGACTAGCGGGAGTCCTAGCACAGATACGCAGTATTTT. This codes for CASSQGGTSGSPSTDTQYF.

This clone was seen a few times. J is TRBJ1-1 and V is TRBV30; 7 nucleotides match TRBD1. Per the germline V gene, CDR1 is GTSNPN and CDR2 is SVGIG (reference sequence). Germline trimming cut 3 bases from V and 3 bases from J; bases unmatched to any gene: 4. This CDR3 contains 13 residues. The CDR3 sequence: CAWRSRGDTEAFF. In DNA, the CDR3 is TGTGCCTGGAGGAGCAGGGGGGACACTGAAGCTTTCTTT.

The chain couples TRBV5-1 to TRBJ2-5; 10 positions match TRBD1. The CDR3 covers 14 residues. J was trimmed by 4 bases and V by 3 bases; bases with no gene match: 3. Germline loops: CDR1 SGHRS, CDR2 YFSETQ. The CDR3, as DNA: TGCGCCAGCAGCTCGACAGGGGGCCGAGAGACCCAGTACTTC. As protein: CASSSTGGRETQYF. Supplemented by reference TRBV5-1 and TRBJ2-5, the full variable domain reads KAGVTQTPRYLIKTRGQQVTLSCSPISGHRSVSWYQQTPGQGLQFLFEYFSETQRNKGNFPGRFSGRQFSNSRSEMNVSTLELGDSALYLCASSSTGGRETQYFGPGTRLLVL.

The CDR3 region has the DNA TGCGCCAGCAGCCAAGGGACAGTAACGAACACTGAAGCTTTCTTT. This encodes CASSQGTVTNTEAFF. V is TRBV4-3 and J is TRBJ1-1; D may be TRBD1 (6 bases). The length of the CDR3 is 15 residues. The V end lost 1 base, the J end lost 1 base, and 10 bases lay between the germline ends. Germline V gene lookup returns CDR1 LGHNA and CDR2 YSLEER.

This clone was seen more than once but under ten times. This rearrangement joins TRBV4-1 to TRBJ1-5, with D hard to call. The CDR3 spans 13 residues. V lost 2 bases and J lost 6, with 8 bases in between. The germline gives CDR1 MGHRA, CDR2 YSYEKL. The CDR3 nucleotides read TGCGCCAGCAGCCAAACAGATCGTCAGCCCCAGCATTTT. Protein sequence: CASSQTDRQPQHF.

V usage is TRBV5-4 and J usage is TRBJ2-7; 9 bases agree with TRBD1. The CDR3 loop spans 14 amino acids. Per germline, CDR1 SGHNT and CDR2 YYREEE (reference sequence). Losses at the gene ends were 0 bases for V and 4 bases for J; bases not matched to a gene: 2. CDR3 protein: CASSLVGQGYEQYF. CDR3 DNA sequence: TGTGCCAGCAGCTTGGTGGGACAGGGTTACGAGCAGTACTTC.

The chain uses TRBV5-1 and TRBJ1-1; tentatively, D is TRBD1 (6 bases). V was clipped by 3 bases and J by 0 bases, with 9 bases between them. In germline, CDR1 is SGHRS, CDR2 YFSETQ. The CDR3 extends over 14 amino acids. In nucleotides, the CDR3 is TGCGCCAGCAGCTCTGGACAGCTGAACACTGAAGCTTTCTTT. Translating gives CASSSGQLNTEAFF.

This clone was seen more than once but under ten times. The chain combines TRBV30 with TRBJ1-1; 7 nucleotides line up with TRBD1. Germline values: CDR1 GTSNPN, CDR2 SVGIG (reference sequence). CDR3 size: 16 residues. The V and J ends lost 3 bases and 4 bases, in that order; junction bases with no gene match: 14. The CDR3 nucleotides are TGTGCCTGGAGCGTTAGACAGGGCAGAGGGAGCACTGAAGCTTTCTTT. Amino acid sequence: CAWSVRQGRGSTEAFF.

This rearrangement joins TRBV6-1 to TRBJ2-7; D is possibly TRBD2 (6 bases). Germline lookup yields CDR1 MNHNS and CDR2 SASEGT. Trimming cost V 4 bases and J 2 bases, with 18 bases left between them. The CDR3 is 16 amino acids. CDR3 sequence: CASSGGTSLSPYEQYF. In nucleotides, the CDR3 is TGTGCCAGCAGTGGGGGGACTTCTCTGTCCCCCTACGAGCAGTACTTC.

The chain couples TRBV9 to TRBJ2-1; TRBD2 matches at 12 bases. This CDR3 is 16 amino acids long. Germline V gene lookup returns CDR1 SGDLS and CDR2 YYNGEE. Germline trimming cut 4 bases from V and 6 bases from J; bases unmatched to any gene: 8. CDR3 nucleotide sequence: TGTGCCAGCAGCCCCCGGACTAGCGGGGCTGGCAATGAGCAGTTCTTC. It encodes CASSPRTSGAGNEQFF.

The chain recombines TRBV6-6 with TRBJ2-3; D remains unclear. V dropped 8 bases and J dropped 3 bases, with 6 bases sitting between them. Per germline, CDR1 MNHNY and CDR2 SVGAGI (reference sequence). The CDR3 sequence is 11 residues long. The CDR3, as DNA: TGTGCCAGCGGTCGGACAGATACGCAGTATTTT. Translating it yields CASGRTDTQYF.

This rearrangement joins TRBV27 to TRBJ2-7; 8 nucleotides agree with TRBD1. Germline values: CDR1 MNHEY, CDR2 SMNVEV (reference sequence). After removal of 4 bases from V and 3 bases from J, the junction contained 2 bases not matched to a gene. This CDR3 comprises 13 residues. The CDR3 reads CASSWGTGYEQYF. CDR3 DNA: TGTGCCAGCAGTTGGGGGACAGGCTACGAGCAGTACTTC.

The rearrangement joins TRBV10-3 to TRBJ2-7; 8 bases align to TRBD1. With V trimmed by 4 bases and J by 2 bases, 7 bases remained unmatched. Per the germline V gene, CDR1 is ENHRY and CDR2 is SYGVKD. This CDR3 has 15 amino acids. In nucleotides, the CDR3 is TGTGCCATCAGTGGCGGTTCGGACAGGGCCTACGAGCAGTACTTC. It translates to CAISGGSDRAYEQYF.

V usage is TRBV7-3 and J usage is TRBJ2-3, with TRBD2 matching 9 bases. CDR3 length: 15 residues. Germline values: CDR1 SGHTA, CDR2 FQGTGA. V trimming: 2 bases; J trimming: 2 bases; junction bases outside the gene matches: 2. Here the CDR3 reads CASSLGGRATDTQYF. For the CDR3, the DNA is TGTGCCAGCAGCTTAGGCGGGAGGGCCACAGATACGCAGTATTTT.

V is TRBV5-6 and J is TRBJ2-7, with D perhaps matching TRBD1 (6 bases). V lost 6 bases, J lost 0 bases, and 16 bases lay in between. CDR3 length: 15 residues. The germline V gene encodes CDR1 SGHDT and CDR2 YYEEEE. The DNA of the CDR3 is TGTGCCAGCACCCGAGGACAGCTCTCCTCCTACGAGCAGTACTTC. Translating gives CASTRGQLSSYEQYF.

The V call is TRBV29-1, the J call TRBJ2-5; 7 positions agree with TRBD1. CDR3 size: 12 residues. Germline V gene sequence: CDR1 SQVTM, CDR2 ANQGSEA. The V gene end was trimmed by 7 bases and the J gene end by 3 bases; junction bases not matched to a gene: 5. CDR3 in amino acids: CSGQQGKETQYF. CDR3 sequence (DNA): TGCAGCGGGCAACAGGGGAAAGAGACCCAGTACTTC. The entire variable domain, with the rest obtained from reference TRBV29-1 and TRBJ2-5, is as follows: SAVISQKPSRDICQRGTSLTIQCQVDSQVTMMFWYRQQPGQSLTLIATANQGSEATYESGFVIDKFPISRPNLTFSTLTVSNMSPEDSSIYLCSGQQGKETQYFGPGTRLLVL.

This chain links TRBV27 with TRBJ1-5; no definite D call. The CDR3 loop spans 13 amino acids. From germline, CDR1 is MNHEY and CDR2 SMNVEV (reference sequence). Trimming stripped 8 bases from V and 4 bases from J, with 12 bases between. The CDR3 sequence is CASWGGHNQPQHF. DNA for the CDR3: TGTGCCAGCTGGGGAGGGCATAATCAGCCCCAGCATTTT.

V and J are TRBV4-2 and TRBJ1-1; 7 bases map to TRBD1. The CDR3 spans 17 residues. The J segment lost 2 bases and the V segment lost 1 base, leaving 10 bases of the junction unmatched. From germline, CDR1 is LGHNA and CDR2 YNFKEQ. The DNA for the CDR3 is TGTGCCAGCAGCCAAGGCACCGGGACAGAGCTCAACACTGAAGCTTTCTTT. It specifies CASSQGTGTELNTEAFF.

V is TRBV5-1 and J is TRBJ1-1; 7 bases align to TRBD1. The J segment lost 1 base and the V segment lost 3 bases, leaving 6 bases of the junction unmatched. CDR1 SGHRS and CDR2 YFSETQ come from the germline V gene. The CDR3 runs to 15 residues. The CDR3 sequence is CASSWIRDRNTEAFF. In DNA, the CDR3 is TGCGCCAGCAGCTGGATCCGGGACAGGAACACTGAAGCTTTCTTT. The entire variable domain, with the rest obtained from reference TRBV5-1 and TRBJ1-1, is as follows: KAGVTQTPRYLIKTRGQQVTLSCSPISGHRSVSWYQQTPGQGLQFLFEYFSETQRNKGNFPGRFSGRQFSNSRSEMNVSTLELGDSALYLCASSWIRDRNTEAFFGQGTRLTVV.

The chain links TRBV7-3 to TRBJ2-1; 7 bases align to TRBD2. The CDR3 has 14 residues. Looked up from germline, CDR1 is SGHTA and CDR2 is FQGTGA. J lost 7 bases, V lost 5 bases, and 8 bases had no gene match. The CDR3: CASSLGGSRNEQFF. The CDR3 DNA reads as TGTGCCAGCAGCCTCGGGGGGAGTCGGAATGAGCAGTTCTTC.

The CDR3 DNA follows: TGTGCCAGCAGCCTAGGAGGGGGCCGTAATGAAGCTTTCTTT. It yields the protein CASSLGGGRNEAFF. The rearrangement joins TRBV7-2 to TRBJ1-1; TRBD1 matches at 7 bases. CDR1 SGHTA and CDR2 FQGNSA come from the germline V gene. The J segment lost 7 bases and the V segment lost 5 bases, leaving 10 bases of the junction unmatched. This CDR3 is built from 14 residues.

This clone was observed a few times. V usage is TRBV13 and J usage is TRBJ2-1; 8 bases are a match to TRBD2. J was trimmed by 0 bases and V by 3 bases; bases with no gene match: 4. CDR1 is PRHDT and CDR2 is FYEKMQ in the germline V gene (reference sequence). This CDR3 comprises 16 residues. CDR3 amino acids: CASSLRRGASYNEQFF. CDR3 DNA sequence: TGTGCCAGCAGCTTGAGGCGGGGGGCCTCCTACAATGAGCAGTTCTTC.